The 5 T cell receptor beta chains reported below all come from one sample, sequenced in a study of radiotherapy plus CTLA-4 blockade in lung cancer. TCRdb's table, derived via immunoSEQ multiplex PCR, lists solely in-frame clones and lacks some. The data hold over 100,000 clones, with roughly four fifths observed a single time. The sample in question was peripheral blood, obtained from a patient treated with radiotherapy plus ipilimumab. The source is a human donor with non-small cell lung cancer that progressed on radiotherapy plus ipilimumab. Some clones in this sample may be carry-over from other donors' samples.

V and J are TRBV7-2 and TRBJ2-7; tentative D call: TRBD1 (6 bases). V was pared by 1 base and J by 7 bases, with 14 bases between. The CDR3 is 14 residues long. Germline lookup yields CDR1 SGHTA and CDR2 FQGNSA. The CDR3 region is CASSLDRDPLEQYF. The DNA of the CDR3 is TGTGCCAGCAGCTTAGACAGGGATCCTCTGGAGCAGTACTTC.

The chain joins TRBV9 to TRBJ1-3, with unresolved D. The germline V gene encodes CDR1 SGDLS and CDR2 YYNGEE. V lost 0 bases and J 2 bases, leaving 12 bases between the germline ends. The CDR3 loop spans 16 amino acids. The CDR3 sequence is CASSVAHPKAGNTIYF. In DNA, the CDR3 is TGTGCCAGCAGCGTAGCTCATCCGAAGGCTGGAAACACCATATATTTT.

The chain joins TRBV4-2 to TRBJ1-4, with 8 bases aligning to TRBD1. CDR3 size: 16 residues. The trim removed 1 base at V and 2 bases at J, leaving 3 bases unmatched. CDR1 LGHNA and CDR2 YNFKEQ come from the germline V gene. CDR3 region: CASSQGQGITNEKLFF. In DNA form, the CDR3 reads TGTGCCAGCAGCCAAGGACAGGGGATCACTAATGAAAAACTGTTTTTT.

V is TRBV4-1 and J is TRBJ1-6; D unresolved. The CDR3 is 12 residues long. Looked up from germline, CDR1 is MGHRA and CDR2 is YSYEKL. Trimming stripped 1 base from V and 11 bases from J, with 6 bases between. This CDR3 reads CASSQGLAPLHF. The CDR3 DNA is TGCGCCAGCAGCCAAGGGTTGGCACCCCTCCACTTT.

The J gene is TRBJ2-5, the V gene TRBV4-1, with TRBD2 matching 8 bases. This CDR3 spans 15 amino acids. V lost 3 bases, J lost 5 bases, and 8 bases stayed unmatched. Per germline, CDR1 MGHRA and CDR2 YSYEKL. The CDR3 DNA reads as TGCGCCAGCAGCCACGGGGCGGGGGGCTGGGAGACCCAGTACTTC. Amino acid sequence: CASSHGAGGWETQYF.